One sample yielded the 14 T cell receptor beta chains listed below, sequenced in a study of blood T cell repertoires in COVID-19. The data were produced by immunoSEQ multiplex PCR, yet TCRdb's version contains in-frame clones alone and is incomplete. This sample has about 370,000 clones; roughly 90% occur once, and the top ten carry 3%. The sample comprised peripheral blood. All receptors derive from a woman between 25 and 40 years old with COVID-19, enrolled during active disease.

This clone was seen once. The rearrangement joins TRBV27 to TRBJ2-1; D remains unclear. V was cut by 6 bases and J by 5 bases, with 17 bases left in between. Germline-derived CDR1 and CDR2 are MNHEY and SMNVEV (reference sequence). This CDR3 has 15 amino acids. The CDR3 sequence: CASRPYPIIDNEQFF. In DNA form, the CDR3 reads TGTGCCAGCAGACCCTATCCTATCATAGACAATGAGCAGTTCTTC.

This chain uses TRBV7-2 with TRBJ2-2, with TRBD2 matching over 15 bases. Germline-derived CDR1 and CDR2 are SGHTA and FQGNSA. J was trimmed by 6 bases and V by 7 bases; bases with no gene match: 15. This CDR3 has 19 residues. The DNA for the CDR3 is TGTGCCAGCAAGTACCCGGGACTAGCGGGAGGTAGCGGGGCCGGGGAGCTGTTTTTT. Protein sequence: CASKYPGLAGGSGAGELFF.

The CDR3 region has the DNA TGTGCCAGCAGTTTAAACTTAAACACCGGGGAGCTGTTTTTT. Its protein product is CASSLNLNTGELFF. The chain recombines TRBV28 with TRBJ2-2; D unclear. Germline lookup yields CDR1 MDHEN and CDR2 SYDVKM. V lost 2 bases to trimming and J lost 2 bases, with 6 bases between them. The CDR3 totals 14 residues. The full variable domain, in which reference TRBV28 and TRBJ2-2 provide the parts outside the CDR3, is DVKVTQSSRYLVKRTGEKVFLECVQDMDHENMFWYRQDPGLGLRLIYFSYDVKMKEKGDIPEGYSVSREKKERFSLILESASTNQTSMYLCASSLNLNTGELFFGEGSRLTVL.

The chain is built from TRBV28 and TRBJ2-1, with D tentatively TRBD2 (6 bases). The germline V gene has CDR1 MDHEN and CDR2 SYDVKM. The V and J ends lost 6 bases and 6 bases respectively, with 9 bases between them. The CDR3 length is 12 residues. The CDR3 here is CASSLGGNEQFF. The CDR3 nucleotides are TGTGCCAGCAGCCTCGGGGGCAATGAGCAGTTCTTC.

This clone has only one observation. CDR3 sequence reads: CASSARTGTGGYTF. For the CDR3, the DNA is TGTGCCAGCAGCGCCCGGACAGGGACGGGCGGCTACACCTTC. V gene TRBV7-2 combines with J gene TRBJ1-2; TRBD1 agrees at 8 bases. The CDR3 consists of 14 residues. Trimming at V came to 5 bases and at J to 8 bases, leaving 10 bases not matched to a gene. The germline V gene encodes CDR1 SGHTA and CDR2 FQGNSA.

This rearrangement joins TRBV30 to TRBJ1-3; no clear D gene. The length of the CDR3 is 14 residues. Trimming took 0 bases from V and 7 from J, leaving 13 bases between them. Germline CDR1 and CDR2: GTSNPN and SVGIG (reference sequence). CDR3 region: CAWSVRVSGNTIYF. The CDR3 DNA is TGTGCCTGGAGTGTACGGGTCTCCGGGAACACCATATATTTT.

This chain links TRBV28 with TRBJ1-4, with 9 bases matching TRBD1. The trim removed 5 bases at V and 2 bases at J, leaving 12 bases unmatched. CDR3 size: 18 residues. Germline values: CDR1 MDHEN, CDR2 SYDVKM. The CDR3 DNA is TGTGCCAGCAGTCCCTCGGGACAGGGAGAAGTCACTAATGAAAAACTGTTTTTT. Residues: CASSPSGQGEVTNEKLFF.

The chain recombines TRBV28 with TRBJ1-1, with 11 bases lining up with TRBD1. The germline CDR1 and CDR2 sequences are MDHEN and SYDVKM. The CDR3 is made up of 13 amino acids. The J segment lost 3 bases and the V segment lost 8 bases, leaving 2 bases of the junction unmatched. The chain's CDR3 is CASGDRGDTEAFF. Here the CDR3 DNA reads TGTGCCAGCGGGGACAGGGGGGACACTGAAGCTTTCTTT.

This clone was seen a single time. This chain links TRBV25-1 with TRBJ2-3; 7 nucleotides agree with TRBD1. The germline V gene has CDR1 MGHDK and CDR2 SYGVNS. Germline trimming cut 1 base from V and 3 bases from J; bases unmatched to any gene: 7. The CDR3 sequence is 16 residues long. CDR3: CASSESLGQRTDTQYF. CDR3 nucleotide sequence: TGTGCCAGCAGTGAATCCCTGGGACAGAGAACAGATACGCAGTATTTT.

The J gene is TRBJ1-3, the V gene TRBV29-1; 8 nucleotides align to TRBD1. The CDR3 extends over 14 amino acids. Germline-derived CDR1 and CDR2 are SQVTM and ANQGSEA. The ends lost 7 bases at V and 4 bases at J; junction bases unmatched: 9. CDR3 nucleotides: TGCAGCGGTGGACAGGGAGGGTCGGGAAACACCATATATTTT. As protein: CSGGQGGSGNTIYF.

This chain links TRBV27 with TRBJ2-7, with D perhaps matching TRBD2 (6 bases). V lost 5 bases to trimming and J lost 4 bases, with 9 bases between them. This CDR3 has 12 amino acids. From germline, CDR1 is MNHEY and CDR2 SMNVEV (reference sequence). CDR3 region: CASSPGRYEQYF. The CDR3 region has the DNA TGTGCCAGCAGTCCCGGGAGATACGAGCAGTACTTC.

This chain links TRBV5-1 with TRBJ2-2; weak D call: TRBD1 (6 bases). The V and J ends lost 1 base and 3 bases respectively, with 10 bases between them. Germline CDR1 SGHRS, CDR2 YFSETQ. The CDR3 extends over 15 amino acids. The CDR3 loop reads CASSLRQDYTGELFF. The CDR3, as DNA: TGCGCCAGCAGCTTGAGACAGGATTACACCGGGGAGCTGTTTTTT. Combining the CDR3 with reference TRBV5-1 and TRBJ2-2 gives the whole variable domain KAGVTQTPRYLIKTRGQQVTLSCSPISGHRSVSWYQQTPGQGLQFLFEYFSETQRNKGNFPGRFSGRQFSNSRSEMNVSTLELGDSALYLCASSLRQDYTGELFFGEGSRLTVL.

This sequence joins TRBV4-3 and TRBJ2-2, with D possibly TRBD1 on 5 matching bases. Per the germline V gene, CDR1 is LGHNA and CDR2 is YSLEER. The CDR3 spans 15 residues. Trimming left V 1 base short and J 6 bases short, with 12 bases between. CDR3 nucleotide sequence: TGCGCCAGCAGCCAAGGACAGTTGGTCTCCGGGGAGCTGTTTTTT. As protein: CASSQGQLVSGELFF.

This chain uses TRBV23-1 with TRBJ2-7; D is ambiguous. Being an ORF, TRBV23-1 has a function that is uncertain. Trimming took off 0 bases at V and 3 bases at J, with 12 bases between the two ends. The CDR3 length is 15 residues. The chain's CDR3 is CASSQSYSNNYEQYF. As DNA, the CDR3 is TGCGCCAGCAGTCAATCTTACTCAAATAACTACGAGCAGTACTTC.